The source of this TCR beta chain is a study of beta chain features in type 1 diabetes. Sorting based on CD45RO/CCR7/CD25/CD127/CD95/CD27 separated CD4+ naive, central memory, regulatory and stem cell-like memory cells. TCRB transcripts that were expressed got sequenced, as all of the isolated RNA had been reverse transcribed. The assay was immunoSEQ multiplex PCR, and TCRdb's table has in-frame clones only and misses some. This sample has around 58,000 clones, with roughly 60% found just once. The V gene's germline CDR1 is SGHDN and CDR2 FVKESK. V dropped 8 bases and J dropped 1 base, with 12 bases sitting between them. This CDR3 contains 13 residues. The table lists this clone with a count of one.

This clonotype originated in a woman aged 18 to 35 in good health. The chain carries TRBV14 and TRBJ2-7, with D tentatively TRBD1 (5 bases). Material for sequencing was Tregs from blood. The CDR3 here is CASARQFSYEQYF. The CDR3 coding sequence is TGTGCCAGCGCCAGACAGTTTTCCTACGAGCAGTACTTC.